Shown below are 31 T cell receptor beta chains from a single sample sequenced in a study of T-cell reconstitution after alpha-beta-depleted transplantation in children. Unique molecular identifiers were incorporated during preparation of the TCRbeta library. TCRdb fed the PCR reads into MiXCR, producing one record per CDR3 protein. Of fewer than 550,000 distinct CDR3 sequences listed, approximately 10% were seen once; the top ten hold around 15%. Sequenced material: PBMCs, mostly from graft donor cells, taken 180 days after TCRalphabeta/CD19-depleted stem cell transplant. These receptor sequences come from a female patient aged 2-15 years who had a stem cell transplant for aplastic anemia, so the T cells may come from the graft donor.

CDR3 bases: TGTGCCAGCAGCTTAGAGTCTAGCCCCTCCGAAAAACTGTTTTTT. Translating it yields CASSLESSPSEKLFF. This chain links TRBV7-9 with TRBJ1-4; D unclear. In germline, CDR1 is SEHNR, CDR2 FQNEAQ (reference sequence). The ends were cut back, 1 base at V and 8 bases at J, with 14 bases in the middle. CDR3 length equals 15 residues.

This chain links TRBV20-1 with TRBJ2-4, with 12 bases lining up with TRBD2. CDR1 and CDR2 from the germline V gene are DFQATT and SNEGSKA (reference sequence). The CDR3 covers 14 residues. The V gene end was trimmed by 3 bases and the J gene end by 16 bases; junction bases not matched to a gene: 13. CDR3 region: CSARTSGSSPLNYF. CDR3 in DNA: TGCAGTGCTAGGACTAGCGGGAGTTCCCCCCTCAATTACTTC.

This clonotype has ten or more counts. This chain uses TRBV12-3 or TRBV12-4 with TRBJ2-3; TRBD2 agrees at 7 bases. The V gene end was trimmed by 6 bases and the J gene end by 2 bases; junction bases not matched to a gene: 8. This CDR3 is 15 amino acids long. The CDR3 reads CASSPGGRLTDTQYF. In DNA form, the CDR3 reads TGTGCCAGCAGCCCCGGGGGGAGGCTCACAGATACGCAGTATTTT.

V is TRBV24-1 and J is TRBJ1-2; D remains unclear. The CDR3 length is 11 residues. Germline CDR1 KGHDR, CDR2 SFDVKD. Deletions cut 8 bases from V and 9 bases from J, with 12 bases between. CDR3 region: CATTERNSYTF. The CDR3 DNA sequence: TGTGCCACCACTGAAAGGAATAGCTACACCTTC.

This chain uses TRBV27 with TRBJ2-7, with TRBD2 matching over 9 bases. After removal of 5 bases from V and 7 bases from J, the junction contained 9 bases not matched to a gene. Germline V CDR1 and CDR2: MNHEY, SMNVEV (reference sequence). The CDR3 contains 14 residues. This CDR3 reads CASSPLGLAGEQYV. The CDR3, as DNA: TGTGCCAGCAGTCCACTCGGTCTAGCGGGGGAGCAGTACGTC.

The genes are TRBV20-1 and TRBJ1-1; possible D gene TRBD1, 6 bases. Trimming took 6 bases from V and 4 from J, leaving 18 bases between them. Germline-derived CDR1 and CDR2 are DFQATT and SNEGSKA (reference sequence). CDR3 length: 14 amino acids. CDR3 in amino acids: CSASGVSAGTEAFF. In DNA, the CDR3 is TGCAGTGCATCAGGGGTTTCCGCGGGCACTGAAGCTTTCTTT.

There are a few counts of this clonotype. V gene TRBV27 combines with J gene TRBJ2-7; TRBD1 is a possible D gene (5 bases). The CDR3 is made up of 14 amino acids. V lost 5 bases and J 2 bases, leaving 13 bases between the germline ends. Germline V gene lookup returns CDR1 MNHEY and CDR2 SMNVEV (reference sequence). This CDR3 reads CASSPKGSAYEQYV. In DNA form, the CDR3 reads TGTGCCAGCAGTCCCAAGGGGTCGGCCTACGAGCAGTACGTC.

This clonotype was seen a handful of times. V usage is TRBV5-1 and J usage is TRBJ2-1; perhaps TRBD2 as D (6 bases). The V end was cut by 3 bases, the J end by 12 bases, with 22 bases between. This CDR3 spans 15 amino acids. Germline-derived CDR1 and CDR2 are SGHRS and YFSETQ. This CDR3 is CASSWTMTGGMTQFF. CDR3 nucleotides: TGCGCCAGCAGCTGGACTATGACCGGGGGAATGACGCAGTTCTTC.

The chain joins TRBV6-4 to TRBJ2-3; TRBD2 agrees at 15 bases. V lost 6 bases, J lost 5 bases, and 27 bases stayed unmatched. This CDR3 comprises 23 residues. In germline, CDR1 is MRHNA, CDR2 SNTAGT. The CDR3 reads CASRHPNTGTSGRTETFGDTQYF. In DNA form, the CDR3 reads TGTGCCAGCAGACACCCGAACACCGGGACTAGCGGGAGGACCGAAACCTTCGGAGATACGCAGTATTTT.

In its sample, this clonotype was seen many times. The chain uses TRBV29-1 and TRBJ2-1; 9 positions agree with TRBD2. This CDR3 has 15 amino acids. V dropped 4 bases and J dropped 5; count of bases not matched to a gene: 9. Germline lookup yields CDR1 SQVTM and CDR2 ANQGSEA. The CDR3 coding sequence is TGCAGCGTTGCTTCGCGGGGGGGGCTCAACAATGAGCAGTTCTTC. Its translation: CSVASRGGLNNEQFF.

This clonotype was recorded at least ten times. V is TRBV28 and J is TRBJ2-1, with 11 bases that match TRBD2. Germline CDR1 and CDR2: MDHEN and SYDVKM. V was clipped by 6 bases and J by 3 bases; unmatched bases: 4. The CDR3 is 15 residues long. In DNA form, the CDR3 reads TGTGCCAGCAGCGGAGGGACTAGCGGCTACAATGAGCAGTTCTTC. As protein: CASSGGTSGYNEQFF.

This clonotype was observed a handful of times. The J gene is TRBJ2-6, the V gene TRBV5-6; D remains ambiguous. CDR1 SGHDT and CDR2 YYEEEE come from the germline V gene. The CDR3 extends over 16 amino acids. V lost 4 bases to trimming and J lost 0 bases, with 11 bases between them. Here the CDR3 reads CASSQAPSSGANVLTF. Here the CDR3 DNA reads TGTGCCAGCAGCCAGGCACCCTCCTCTGGGGCCAACGTCCTGACTTTC.

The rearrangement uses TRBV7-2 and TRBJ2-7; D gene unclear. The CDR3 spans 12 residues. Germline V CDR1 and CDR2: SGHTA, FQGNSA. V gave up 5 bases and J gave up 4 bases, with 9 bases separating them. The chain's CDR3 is CASSQITYEQYF. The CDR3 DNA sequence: TGTGCCAGCAGCCAGATTACGTACGAGCAGTACTTC.

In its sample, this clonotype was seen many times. DNA of the CDR3: TGTGCCAGCAGCCGGGGAGGGCTGGCCTACGAGCAGTACGTC. Protein sequence: CASSRGGLAYEQYV. The chain combines TRBV16 with TRBJ2-7; TRBD2 aligns across 7 bases. The V and J ends lost 4 bases and 2 bases, in that order; junction bases with no gene match: 5. Germline CDR1 reads KGHSY; CDR2 reads FQNENV. The length of the CDR3 is 14 residues.

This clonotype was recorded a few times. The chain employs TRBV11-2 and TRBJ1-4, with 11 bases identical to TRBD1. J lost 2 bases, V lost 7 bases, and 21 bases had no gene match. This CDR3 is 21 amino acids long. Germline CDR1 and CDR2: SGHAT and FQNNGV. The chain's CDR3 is CASTGSPRTGGSSTTNEKLFF. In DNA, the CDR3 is TGTGCCAGCACAGGGTCCCCTCGGACAGGGGGCTCAAGTACGACTAATGAAAAACTGTTTTTT.

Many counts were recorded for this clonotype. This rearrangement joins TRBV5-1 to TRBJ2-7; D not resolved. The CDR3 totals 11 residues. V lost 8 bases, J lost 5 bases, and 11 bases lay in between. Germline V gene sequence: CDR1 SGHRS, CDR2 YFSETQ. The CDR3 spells CASPGSNEQYF. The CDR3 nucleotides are TGCGCCAGTCCGGGTTCTAACGAGCAGTACTTC.

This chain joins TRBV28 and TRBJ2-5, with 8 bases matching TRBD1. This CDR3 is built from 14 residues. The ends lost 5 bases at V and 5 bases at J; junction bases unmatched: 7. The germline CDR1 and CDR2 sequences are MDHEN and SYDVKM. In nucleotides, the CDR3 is TGTGCCAGCAGTAACGACAGGGGTCAGGAGACCCAGTACTTC. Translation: CASSNDRGQETQYF. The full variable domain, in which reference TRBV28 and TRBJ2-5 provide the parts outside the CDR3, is DVKVTQSSRYLVKRTGEKVFLECVQDMDHENMFWYRQDPGLGLRLIYFSYDVKMKEKGDIPEGYSVSREKKERFSLILESASTNQTSMYLCASSNDRGQETQYFGPGTRLLVL.

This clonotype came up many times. CDR3 bases: TGTGCCAGCAGCTTAAGCGGGACCTCCTACGAGCAGTACTTC. Its protein product is CASSLSGTSYEQYF. V usage is TRBV7-2 and J usage is TRBJ2-7, with 7 bases identical to TRBD2. V lost 2 bases to trimming and J lost 0 bases; unmatched junction nucleotides: 1. This CDR3 comprises 14 residues. Germline-derived CDR1 and CDR2 are SGHTA and FQGNSA.

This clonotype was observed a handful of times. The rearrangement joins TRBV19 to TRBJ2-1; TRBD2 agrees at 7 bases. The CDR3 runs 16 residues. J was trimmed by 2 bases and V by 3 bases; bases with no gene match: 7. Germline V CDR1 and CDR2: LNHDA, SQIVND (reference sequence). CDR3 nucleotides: TGTGCCAGTAGTATCTTAGCGGGCGCCCCCTACAATGAGCAGTTCTTC. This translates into CASSILAGAPYNEQFF.

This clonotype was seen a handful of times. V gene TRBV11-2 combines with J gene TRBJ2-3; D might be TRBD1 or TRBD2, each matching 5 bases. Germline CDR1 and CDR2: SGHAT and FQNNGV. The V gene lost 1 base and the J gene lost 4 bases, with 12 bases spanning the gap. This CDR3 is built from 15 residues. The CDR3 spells CASSLGAMGADTQYF. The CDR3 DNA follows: TGTGCCAGCAGCTTAGGCGCTATGGGGGCAGATACGCAGTATTTT. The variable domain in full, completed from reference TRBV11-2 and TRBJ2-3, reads EAGVAQSPRYKIIEKRQSVAFWCNPISGHATLYWYQQILGQGPKLLIQFQNNGVVDDSQLPKDRFSAERLKGVDSTLKIQPAKLEDSAVYLCASSLGAMGADTQYFGPGTRLTVL.

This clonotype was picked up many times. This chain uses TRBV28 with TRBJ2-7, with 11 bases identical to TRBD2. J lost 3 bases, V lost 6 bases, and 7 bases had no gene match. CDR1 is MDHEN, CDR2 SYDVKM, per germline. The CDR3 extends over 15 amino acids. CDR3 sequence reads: CASRGLAGPVYEQYF. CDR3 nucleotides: TGTGCCAGCAGAGGACTAGCGGGTCCAGTCTACGAGCAGTACTTC. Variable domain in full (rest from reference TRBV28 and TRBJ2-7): DVKVTQSSRYLVKRTGEKVFLECVQDMDHENMFWYRQDPGLGLRLIYFSYDVKMKEKGDIPEGYSVSREKKERFSLILESASTNQTSMYLCASRGLAGPVYEQYFGPGTRLTVT.

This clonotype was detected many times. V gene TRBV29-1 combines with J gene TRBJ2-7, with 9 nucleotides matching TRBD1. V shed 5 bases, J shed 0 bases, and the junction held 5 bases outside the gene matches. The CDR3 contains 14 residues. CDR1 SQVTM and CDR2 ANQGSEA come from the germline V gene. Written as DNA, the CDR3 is TGCAGCGTTTGTAGGGACAGGGACTCCTACGAGCAGTACTTC. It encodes CSVCRDRDSYEQYF.

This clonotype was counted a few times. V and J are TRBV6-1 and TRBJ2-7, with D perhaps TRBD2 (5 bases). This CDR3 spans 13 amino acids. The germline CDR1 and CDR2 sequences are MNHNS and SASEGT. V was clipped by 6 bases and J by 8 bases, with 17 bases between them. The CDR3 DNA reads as TGTGCCAGCAGACCCCGGGAAACCATCAAGCAGTACTTC. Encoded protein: CASRPRETIKQYF.

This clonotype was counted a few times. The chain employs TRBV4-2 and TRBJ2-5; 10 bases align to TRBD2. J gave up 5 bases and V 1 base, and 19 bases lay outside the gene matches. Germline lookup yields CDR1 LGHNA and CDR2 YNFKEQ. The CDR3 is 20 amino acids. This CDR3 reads CASSQAQVSGASGRGETQYF. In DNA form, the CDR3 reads TGTGCCAGCAGCCAAGCCCAGGTCTCCGGGGCTAGCGGGAGAGGGGAGACCCAGTACTTC.

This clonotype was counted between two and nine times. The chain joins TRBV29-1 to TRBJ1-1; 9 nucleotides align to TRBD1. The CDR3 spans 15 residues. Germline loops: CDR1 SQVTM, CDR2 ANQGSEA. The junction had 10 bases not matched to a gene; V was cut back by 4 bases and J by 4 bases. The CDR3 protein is CSVGGGQGTGTEAFF. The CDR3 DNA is TGCAGCGTTGGGGGGGGACAGGGAACGGGCACTGAAGCTTTCTTT.

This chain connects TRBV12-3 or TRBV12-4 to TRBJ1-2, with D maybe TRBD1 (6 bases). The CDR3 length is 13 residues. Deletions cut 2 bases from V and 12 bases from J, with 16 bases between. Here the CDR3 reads CASSLKDKQGDTF. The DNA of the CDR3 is TGTGCCAGCAGTTTAAAGGACAAACAGGGCGACACCTTC.

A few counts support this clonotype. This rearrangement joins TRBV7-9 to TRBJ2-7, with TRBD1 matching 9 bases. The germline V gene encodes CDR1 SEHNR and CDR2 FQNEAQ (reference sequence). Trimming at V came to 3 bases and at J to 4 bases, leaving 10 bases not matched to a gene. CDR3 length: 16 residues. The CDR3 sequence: CASSFTPGQGVYEQYV. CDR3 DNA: TGTGCCAGCAGCTTCACCCCGGGACAGGGAGTTTACGAGCAGTACGTC.

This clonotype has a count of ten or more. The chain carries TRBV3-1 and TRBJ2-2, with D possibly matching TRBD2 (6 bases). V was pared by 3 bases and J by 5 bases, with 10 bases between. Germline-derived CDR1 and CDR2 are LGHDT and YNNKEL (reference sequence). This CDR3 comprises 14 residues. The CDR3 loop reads CASSHLGGTGELFF. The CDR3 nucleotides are TGTGCCAGCAGCCACCTGGGGGGTACCGGGGAGCTGTTTTTT.

CDR3 sequence (DNA): TGTGCCAGCAGCGTTCAGGGGCGAGAAGCTTTCTTT. This encodes CASSVQGREAFF. The chain links TRBV27 to TRBJ1-1, with D maybe TRBD1 (6 bases). CDR1 is MNHEY, CDR2 SMNVEV, per germline (reference sequence). The CDR3 length is 12 residues. Between the trimmed V and J ends, which lost 6 bases and 8 bases, there was a span of 13 bases.

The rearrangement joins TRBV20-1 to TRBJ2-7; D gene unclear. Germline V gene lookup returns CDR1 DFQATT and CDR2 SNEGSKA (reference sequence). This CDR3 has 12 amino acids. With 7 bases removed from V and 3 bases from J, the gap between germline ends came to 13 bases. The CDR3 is CSVLSKNYEQYF. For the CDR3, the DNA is TGCAGTGTCCTTTCCAAAAACTACGAGCAGTACTTC.

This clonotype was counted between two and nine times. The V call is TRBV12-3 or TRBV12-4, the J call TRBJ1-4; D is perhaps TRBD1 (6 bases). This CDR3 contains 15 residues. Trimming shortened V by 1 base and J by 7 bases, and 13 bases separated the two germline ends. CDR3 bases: TGTGCCAGCAGTTTAGGCTGGGGGCGGCTTGAAAAACTGTTTTTT. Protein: CASSLGWGRLEKLFF.